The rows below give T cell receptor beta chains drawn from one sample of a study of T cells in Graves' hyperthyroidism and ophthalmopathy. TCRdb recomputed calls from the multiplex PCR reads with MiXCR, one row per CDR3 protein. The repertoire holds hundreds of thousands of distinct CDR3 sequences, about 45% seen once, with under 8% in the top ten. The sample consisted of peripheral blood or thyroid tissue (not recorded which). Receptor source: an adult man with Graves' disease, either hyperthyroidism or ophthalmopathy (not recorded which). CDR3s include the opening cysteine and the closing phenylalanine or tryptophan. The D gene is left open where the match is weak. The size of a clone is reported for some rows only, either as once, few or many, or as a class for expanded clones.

cdr3_aa: CASSGTKETQYF; cdr3_nt: TGTGCCAGCAGCGGGACAAAAGAGACCCAGTACTTC; v_call: TRBV2; clone_size: NA; d_call: NA; j_call: TRBJ2-5
cdr3_aa: CASSEARGQGYEQYF; cdr3_nt: TGTGCCAGCAGTGAAGCACGGGGACAGGGCTACGAGCAGTACTTC; v_call: TRBV12-3/TRBV12-4; clone_size: NA; d_call: TRBD1; j_call: TRBJ2-7
cdr3_aa: CASSLAGGGREETQYF; cdr3_nt: TGCGCCAGCAGCTTGGCGGGGGGCGGCAGGGAAGAGACCCAGTACTTC; v_call: TRBV5-1; clone_size: few; d_call: NA; j_call: TRBJ2-5
cdr3_aa: CASSVYPGTGSDEQYF; cdr3_nt: TGCGCCAGCAGTGTATACCCCGGGACAGGGTCCGACGAGCAGTACTTC; v_call: TRBV10-2; clone_size: NA; d_call: TRBD1; j_call: TRBJ2-7
cdr3_aa: CASSEAGAEAFF; cdr3_nt: TGTGCCAGCAGTGAAGCAGGGGCTGAAGCTTTCTTT; v_call: TRBV2; clone_size: many; d_call: NA; j_call: TRBJ1-1
cdr3_aa: CASSLEGLPTGETQYF; cdr3_nt: TGTGCCAGCAGCTTAGAGGGACTTCCCACGGGCGAGACCCAGTACTTC; v_call: TRBV7-2; clone_size: many; d_call: NA; j_call: TRBJ2-5
cdr3_aa: CSVPGESNEQYF; cdr3_nt: TGCAGCGTTCCGGGGGAGAGTAACGAGCAGTACTTC; v_call: TRBV29-1; clone_size: NA; d_call: NA; j_call: TRBJ2-7
cdr3_aa: CASSFGGTEQPQHF; cdr3_nt: TGTGCCAGCAGTTTCGGAGGAACGGAGCAGCCCCAGCATTTT; v_call: TRBV10-3; clone_size: NA; d_call: NA; j_call: TRBJ1-5
cdr3_aa: CSARDYMDPSGQPQHF; cdr3_nt: TGCAGTGCTAGAGATTATATGGACCCATCGGGTCAGCCCCAGCATTTT; v_call: TRBV20-1; clone_size: few; d_call: NA; j_call: TRBJ1-5
cdr3_aa: CASSLDYQPYGYTF; cdr3_nt: TGCGCCAGCAGTTTGGACTACCAGCCCTATGGCTACACCTTC; v_call: TRBV5-1; clone_size: NA; d_call: NA; j_call: TRBJ1-2
cdr3_aa: CSVTGNRDGYTF; cdr3_nt: TGCAGCGTAACAGGGAACAGAGATGGCTACACCTTC; v_call: TRBV29-1; clone_size: NA; d_call: NA; j_call: TRBJ1-2
cdr3_aa: CASSVGIMNTEAFF; cdr3_nt: TGTGCCAGCAGCGTTGGGATAATGAACACTGAAGCTTTCTTT; v_call: TRBV7-9; clone_size: many; d_call: NA; j_call: TRBJ1-1
cdr3_aa: CASSYSWGRNNEKLFF; cdr3_nt: TGTGCCAGCAGTTACTCGTGGGGACGGAATAATGAAAAACTGTTTTTT; v_call: TRBV6-5; clone_size: few; d_call: NA; j_call: TRBJ1-4
cdr3_aa: CASSVSFRSEAFF; cdr3_nt: TGTGCCAGCAGTGTGTCATTTCGCTCTGAAGCTTTCTTT; v_call: TRBV2; clone_size: many; d_call: NA; j_call: TRBJ1-1
cdr3_aa: CSVRGLAGQETQYF; cdr3_nt: TGCAGCGTTCGGGGACTAGCGGGCCAAGAGACCCAGTACTTC; v_call: TRBV29-1; clone_size: NA; d_call: TRBD2; j_call: TRBJ2-5
cdr3_aa: CASSERQGNTIYF; cdr3_nt: TGTGCCAGCAGTGAACGTCAGGGGAACACCATATATTTT; v_call: TRBV2; clone_size: NA; d_call: NA; j_call: TRBJ1-3
cdr3_aa: CASSKNLGPQHF; cdr3_nt: TGTGCCAGCAGTAAAAACTTGGGGCCCCAGCATTTT; v_call: TRBV2; clone_size: many; d_call: NA; j_call: TRBJ1-5
cdr3_aa: CASSRDSSPGYGYTF; cdr3_nt: TGTGCCAGCAGCCGCGACTCTTCCCCGGGGTATGGCTACACCTTC; v_call: TRBV12-3/TRBV12-4; clone_size: many; d_call: NA; j_call: TRBJ1-2
cdr3_aa: CASSSTEAGVYTF; cdr3_nt: TGTGCCAGCAGCTCCACGGAGGCTGGTGTCTACACCTTC; v_call: TRBV5-1; clone_size: few; d_call: NA; j_call: TRBJ1-2
cdr3_aa: CASSVGVTDQETQYF; cdr3_nt: TGTGCCAGCAGCGTAGGAGTGACAGACCAAGAGACCCAGTACTTC; v_call: TRBV9; clone_size: NA; d_call: NA; j_call: TRBJ2-5
cdr3_aa: CASSYSASSGANVLTF; cdr3_nt: TGTGCCAGCAGTTACTCTGCGAGCTCTGGGGCCAACGTCCTGACTTTC; v_call: TRBV6-5; clone_size: few; d_call: NA; j_call: TRBJ2-6
cdr3_aa: CSVDGTKTQETQYF; cdr3_nt: TGCAGCGTAGACGGGACAAAAACGCAAGAGACCCAGTACTTC; v_call: TRBV29-1; clone_size: NA; d_call: NA; j_call: TRBJ2-5
cdr3_aa: CASSALPGALGGGYTF; cdr3_nt: TGTGCCAGCAGCGCCCTCCCCGGGGCCCTCGGGGGGGGCTACACCTTC; v_call: TRBV7-3; clone_size: NA; d_call: NA; j_call: TRBJ1-2
cdr3_aa: CSVGRGSPARNTIYF; cdr3_nt: TGCAGCGTTGGGAGGGGCAGTCCGGCGAGAAACACCATATATTTT; v_call: TRBV29-1; clone_size: NA; d_call: NA; j_call: TRBJ1-3
cdr3_aa: CASSLVPTGELFF; cdr3_nt: TGTGCCAGCAGCTTAGTCCCCACCGGGGAGCTGTTTTTT; v_call: TRBV7-9; clone_size: many; d_call: NA; j_call: TRBJ2-2
cdr3_aa: CASSARQGMARYGYTF; cdr3_nt: TGTGCCAGCAGTGCCCGACAGGGCATGGCGCGGTATGGCTACACCTTC; v_call: TRBV10-3; clone_size: NA; d_call: TRBD1; j_call: TRBJ1-2
cdr3_aa: CATSEGTTSGRRETQYF; cdr3_nt: TGTGCCACCAGTGAGGGGACGACTAGCGGGAGGCGGGAGACCCAGTACTTC; v_call: TRBV10-3; clone_size: once; d_call: TRBD2; j_call: TRBJ2-5
cdr3_aa: CASSPGGRANTEAFF; cdr3_nt: TGTGCCAGCAGTCCCGGGGGACGCGCGAACACTGAAGCTTTCTTT; v_call: TRBV25-1; clone_size: NA; d_call: NA; j_call: TRBJ1-1
cdr3_aa: CASSPASRETQYF; cdr3_nt: TGTGCCAGCAGCCCCGCTAGTCGGGAGACCCAGTACTTC; v_call: TRBV7-9; clone_size: many; d_call: NA; j_call: TRBJ2-5
cdr3_aa: CASSPTRGLGNTEAFF; cdr3_nt: TGTGCCAGCAGCCCAACGCGGGGGCTGGGGAACACTGAAGCTTTCTTT; v_call: TRBV25-1; clone_size: NA; d_call: NA; j_call: TRBJ1-1
cdr3_aa: CASSQVPTSGYTF; cdr3_nt: TGTGCCAGCAGCCAAGTTCCTACGAGTGGCTACACCTTC; v_call: TRBV14; clone_size: many; d_call: NA; j_call: TRBJ1-2
cdr3_aa: CASSTTAANYGYTF; cdr3_nt: TGTGCCAGCAGCACGACAGCCGCTAACTATGGCTACACCTTC; v_call: TRBV5-4; clone_size: few; d_call: NA; j_call: TRBJ1-2
cdr3_aa: CASRQGAIELETQYF; cdr3_nt: TGTGCCAGCAGACAGGGGGCGATTGAACTGGAGACCCAGTACTTC; v_call: TRBV12-3/TRBV12-4; clone_size: few; d_call: TRBD1; j_call: TRBJ2-5
cdr3_aa: CSARTPSGGLGGETQYF; cdr3_nt: TGCAGTGCTAGAACTCCTAGCGGGGGCCTTGGAGGCGAGACCCAGTACTTC; v_call: TRBV20-1; clone_size: few; d_call: TRBD2; j_call: TRBJ2-5
cdr3_aa: CASSNTGVKFSGELFF; cdr3_nt: TGCGCCAGCAGTAATACAGGGGTCAAATTCTCCGGGGAGCTGTTTTTT; v_call: TRBV10-1; clone_size: few; d_call: TRBD1; j_call: TRBJ2-2
cdr3_aa: CASTQGPGYEQYF; cdr3_nt: TGTGCCAGCACCCAAGGTCCCGGCTACGAGCAGTACTTC; v_call: TRBV9; clone_size: NA; d_call: NA; j_call: TRBJ2-7
cdr3_aa: CSASTVNQPQHF; cdr3_nt: TGCAGTGCTTCGACAGTAAATCAGCCCCAGCATTTT; v_call: TRBV20-1; clone_size: few; d_call: NA; j_call: TRBJ1-5
cdr3_aa: CAISAGDPDYGYTF; cdr3_nt: TGTGCCATCAGTGCAGGGGATCCGGACTATGGCTACACCTTC; v_call: TRBV10-3; clone_size: NA; d_call: NA; j_call: TRBJ1-2
cdr3_aa: CASSLDAGGLTGELFF; cdr3_nt: TGTGCCAGCAGCTTAGATGCGGGAGGGTTAACCGGGGAGCTGTTTTTT; v_call: TRBV7-2; clone_size: NA; d_call: TRBD2; j_call: TRBJ2-2